This T cell receptor (beta chain) originates from a study of T cell responses to AZD1222 COVID-19 vaccine. At the level of the study: Second doses were pooled across both intervals (about 4 or about 12 weeks). Study findings and constraints: Without day 14 samples, only post-peak T cell repertoires were studied. Dominant at 160-218 and 743-854, vaccine-associated CD4 TCRs also spanned spike.

To note about this clone: The target antigen is unknown.

The CDR3 runs 16 residues. V dropped 4 bases and J dropped 5; count of bases not matched to a gene: 12. Germline V gives CDR1 PRHDT, CDR2 FYEKMQ (reference sequence). Repertoires were generated with immunoSEQ multiplex PCR, while TCRdb's copy carries only in-frame clones and drops some. The sample yields 100,000 to 150,000 clones, about 87% seen once. This clonotype originated in an adult in good health. The chain combines TRBV13 with TRBJ1-2, with 8 bases fitting TRBD1. Sequenced here: peripheral blood, sampled on day 0 of AZD1222 vaccination. In DNA form, the CDR3 reads TGTGCCAGCAGCTGGGGGTTATTGAGACAGGGGTATGGCTACACCTTC. The encoded protein is CASSWGLLRQGYGYTF.